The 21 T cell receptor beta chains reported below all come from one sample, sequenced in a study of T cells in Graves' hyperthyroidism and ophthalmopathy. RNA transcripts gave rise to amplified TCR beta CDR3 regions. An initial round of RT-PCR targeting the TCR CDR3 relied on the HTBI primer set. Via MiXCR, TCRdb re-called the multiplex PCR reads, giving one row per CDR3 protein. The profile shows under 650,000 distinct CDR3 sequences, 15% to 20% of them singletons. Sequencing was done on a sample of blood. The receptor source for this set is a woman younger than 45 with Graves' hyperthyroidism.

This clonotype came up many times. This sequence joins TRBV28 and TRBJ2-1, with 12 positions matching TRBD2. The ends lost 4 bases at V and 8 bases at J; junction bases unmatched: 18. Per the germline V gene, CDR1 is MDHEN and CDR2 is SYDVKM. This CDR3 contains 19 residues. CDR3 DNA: TGTGCCAGCAGTTCCACCCCAGGGGGTTCTAGCGGGAGGGTCTATGAGCAGTTCTTC. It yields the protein CASSSTPGGSSGRVYEQFF.

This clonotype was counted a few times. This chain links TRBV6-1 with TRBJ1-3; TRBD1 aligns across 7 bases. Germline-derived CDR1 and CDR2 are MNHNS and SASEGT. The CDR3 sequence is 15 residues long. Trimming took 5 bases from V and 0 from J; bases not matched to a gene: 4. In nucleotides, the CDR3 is TGTGCCAGCAGTCAACAGGGGCCCTCTGGAAACACCATATATTTT. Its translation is CASSQQGPSGNTIYF.

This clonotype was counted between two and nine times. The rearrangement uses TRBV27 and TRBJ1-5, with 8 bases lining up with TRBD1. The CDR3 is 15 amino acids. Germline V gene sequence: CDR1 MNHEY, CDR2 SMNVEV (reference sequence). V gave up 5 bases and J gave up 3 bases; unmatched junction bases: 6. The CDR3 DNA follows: TGTGCCAGCAGTCCGGACAGGGTGAACAATCAGCCCCAGCATTTT. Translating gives CASSPDRVNNQPQHF.

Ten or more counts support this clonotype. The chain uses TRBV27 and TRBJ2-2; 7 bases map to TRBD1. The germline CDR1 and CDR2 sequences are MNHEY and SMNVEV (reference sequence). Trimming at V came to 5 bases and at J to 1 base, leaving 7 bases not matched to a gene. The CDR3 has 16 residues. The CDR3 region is CASSPRGRVNTGELFF. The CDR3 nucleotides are TGTGCCAGCAGTCCGAGGGGGCGGGTGAACACCGGGGAGCTGTTTTTT.

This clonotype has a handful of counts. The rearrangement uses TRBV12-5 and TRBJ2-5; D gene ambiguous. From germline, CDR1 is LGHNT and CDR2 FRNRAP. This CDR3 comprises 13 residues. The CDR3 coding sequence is TGTGCCACGATGGGTACGAGAGATGAGACCCAGTACTTC. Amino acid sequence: CATMGTRDETQYF.

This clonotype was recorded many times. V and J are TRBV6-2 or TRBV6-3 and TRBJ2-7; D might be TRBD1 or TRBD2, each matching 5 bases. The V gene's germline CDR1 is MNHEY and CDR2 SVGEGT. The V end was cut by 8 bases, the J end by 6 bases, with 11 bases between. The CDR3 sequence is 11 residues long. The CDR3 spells CASAVGGEQYF. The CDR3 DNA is TGTGCCAGCGCGGTTGGGGGCGAGCAGTACTTC.

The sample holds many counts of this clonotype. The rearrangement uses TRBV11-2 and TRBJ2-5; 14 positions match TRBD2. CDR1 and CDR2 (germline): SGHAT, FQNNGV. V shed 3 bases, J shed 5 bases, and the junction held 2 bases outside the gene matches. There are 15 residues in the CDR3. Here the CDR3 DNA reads TGTGCCAGCAGCTTGGGACTAGCGGGAGCCGAGACCCAGTACTTC. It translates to CASSLGLAGAETQYF.

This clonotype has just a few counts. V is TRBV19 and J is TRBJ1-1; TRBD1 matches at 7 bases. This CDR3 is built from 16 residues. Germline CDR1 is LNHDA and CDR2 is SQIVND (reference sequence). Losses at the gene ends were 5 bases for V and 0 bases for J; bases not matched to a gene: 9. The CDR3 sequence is CASSGTTGPMNTEAFF. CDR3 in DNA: TGTGCCAGTAGTGGTACGACAGGGCCAATGAACACTGAAGCTTTCTTT.

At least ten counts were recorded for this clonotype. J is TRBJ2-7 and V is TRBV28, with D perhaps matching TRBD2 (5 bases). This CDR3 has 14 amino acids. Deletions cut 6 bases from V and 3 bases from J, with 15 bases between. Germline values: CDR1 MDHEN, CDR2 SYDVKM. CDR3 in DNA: TGTGCCAGCAGCCGACATGGACTGGGCTACGAGCAGTACTTC. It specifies CASSRHGLGYEQYF.

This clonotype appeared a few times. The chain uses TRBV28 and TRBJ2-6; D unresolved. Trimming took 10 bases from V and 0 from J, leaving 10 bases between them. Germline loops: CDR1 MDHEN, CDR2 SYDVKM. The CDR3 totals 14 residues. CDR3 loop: CAITADSGANVLTF. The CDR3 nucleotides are TGTGCCATTACGGCGGACTCTGGGGCCAACGTCCTGACTTTC.

CDR3 nucleotide sequence: TGTGCCAGCAGTTTAACGGGCAGGGGGTTGCACGAGCAGTACTTC. This translates into CASSLTGRGLHEQYF. J is TRBJ2-7 and V is TRBV12-3 or TRBV12-4; the match to TRBD1 covers 7 bases. The CDR3 length is 15 residues. Trimming removed 2 bases from V and 5 bases from J; junction bases left unmatched: 9.

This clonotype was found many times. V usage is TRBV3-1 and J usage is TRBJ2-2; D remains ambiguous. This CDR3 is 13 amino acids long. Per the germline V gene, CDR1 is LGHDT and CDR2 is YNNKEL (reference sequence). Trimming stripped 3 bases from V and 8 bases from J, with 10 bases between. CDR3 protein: CASSHPSAGELFF. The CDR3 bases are TGTGCCAGCAGCCACCCCAGCGCGGGGGAGCTGTTTTTT.

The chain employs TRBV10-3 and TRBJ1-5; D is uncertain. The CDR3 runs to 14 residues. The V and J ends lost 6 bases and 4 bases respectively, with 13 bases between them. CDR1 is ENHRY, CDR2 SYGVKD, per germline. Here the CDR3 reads CAISPGLQNQPQHF. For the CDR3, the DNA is TGTGCCATCAGCCCGGGATTGCAAAATCAGCCCCAGCATTTT.

The CDR3: CASPQSSGNTIYF. The CDR3 region has the DNA TGTGCCTCCCCCCAGAGCTCTGGAAACACCATATATTTT. The rearrangement joins TRBV30 to TRBJ1-3; no firm D call. The CDR3 has 13 residues. Germline CDR1 and CDR2: GTSNPN and SVGIG (reference sequence). V was shortened by 7 bases and J by 0 bases, with 10 bases between the two germline ends.

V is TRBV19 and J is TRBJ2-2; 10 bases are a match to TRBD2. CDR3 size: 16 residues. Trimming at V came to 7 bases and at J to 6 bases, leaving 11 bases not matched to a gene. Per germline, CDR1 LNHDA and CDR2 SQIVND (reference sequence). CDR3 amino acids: CASNPTGLAGAGELFF. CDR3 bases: TGTGCCAGTAATCCTACTGGCCTAGCGGGAGCCGGGGAGCTGTTTTTT.

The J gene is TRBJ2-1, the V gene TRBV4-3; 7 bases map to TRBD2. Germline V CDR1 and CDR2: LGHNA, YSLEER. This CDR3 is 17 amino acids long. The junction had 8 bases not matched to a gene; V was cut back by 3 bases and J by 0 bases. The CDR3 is CASSQSRGESSYNEQFF. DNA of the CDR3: TGCGCCAGCAGCCAGAGCCGGGGGGAAAGCTCCTACAATGAGCAGTTCTTC.

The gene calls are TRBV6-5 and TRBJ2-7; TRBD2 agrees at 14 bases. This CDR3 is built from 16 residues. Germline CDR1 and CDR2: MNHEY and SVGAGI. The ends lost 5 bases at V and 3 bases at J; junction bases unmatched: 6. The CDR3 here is CASSGPGLAGVYEQYF. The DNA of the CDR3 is TGTGCCAGCAGTGGACCGGGACTAGCGGGGGTCTACGAGCAGTACTTC.

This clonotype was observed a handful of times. CDR3 nucleotide sequence: TGTGCCATCAGCGGACTAGCGGGGAACACAGATACGCAGTATTTT. This translates into CAISGLAGNTDTQYF. This sequence joins TRBV10-3 and TRBJ2-3, with 12 nucleotides matching TRBD2. The CDR3 runs 15 residues. CDR1 is ENHRY and CDR2 is SYGVKD in the germline V gene. The trim removed 6 bases at V and 2 bases at J, leaving 3 bases unmatched.

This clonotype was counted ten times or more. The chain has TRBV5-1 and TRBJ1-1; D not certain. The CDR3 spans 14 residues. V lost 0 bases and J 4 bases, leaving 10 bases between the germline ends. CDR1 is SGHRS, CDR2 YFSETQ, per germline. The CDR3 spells CASSLVVGSTEAFF. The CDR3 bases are TGCGCCAGCAGCTTGGTTGTAGGGAGCACTGAAGCTTTCTTT.

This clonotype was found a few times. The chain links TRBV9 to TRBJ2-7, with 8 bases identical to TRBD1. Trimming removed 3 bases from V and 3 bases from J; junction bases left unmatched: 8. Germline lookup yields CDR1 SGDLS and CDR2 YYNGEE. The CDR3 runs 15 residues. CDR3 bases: TGTGCCAGCAGCGGCTTGGACAGGGCCTTCTACGAGCAGTACTTC. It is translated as CASSGLDRAFYEQYF.

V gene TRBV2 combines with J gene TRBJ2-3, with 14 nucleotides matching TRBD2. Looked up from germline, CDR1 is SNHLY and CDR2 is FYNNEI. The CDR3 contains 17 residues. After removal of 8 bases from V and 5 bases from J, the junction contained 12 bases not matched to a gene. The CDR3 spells CASLTPGLAGAGDTQYF. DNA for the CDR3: TGTGCCAGCCTGACCCCGGGACTAGCGGGAGCGGGAGATACGCAGTATTTT.